The 15 T cell receptor beta chains in this list originate from one sample, sequenced in a study of blood T cells in healthy people across ages. PCR was performed a second time for about 6 to 12 cycles using a sample-barcoded 5' primer and a J-beta primer mix. TCRdb recomputed calls from the 5' RACE reads with MiXCR, one row per CDR3 protein. The table shows 1,500,000 or so distinct CDR3 sequences, with around 55% occurring only once. Sequencing input: blood. These receptors were collected from a man younger than 30 in good health.

This sequence joins TRBV20-1 and TRBJ1-1; weak D call: TRBD1 (5 bases). Looked up from germline, CDR1 is DFQATT and CDR2 is SNEGSKA (reference sequence). The CDR3 is 13 amino acids. V was trimmed by 0 bases and J by 8 bases, leaving 13 bases between them. CDR3: CSARDGGPGEAFF. The CDR3 DNA reads TGCAGTGCTAGAGATGGGGGACCCGGAGAAGCTTTCTTT.

There are a few counts of this clonotype. The chain has TRBV10-3 and TRBJ2-3, with D tentatively TRBD2 (6 bases). V dropped 8 bases and J dropped 3 bases, with 15 bases sitting between them. The germline V gene encodes CDR1 ENHRY and CDR2 SYGVKD. CDR3 length: 14 amino acids. Here the CDR3 reads CAISDSGGTDTQYF. The CDR3 coding sequence is TGTGCCATCTCCGACTCCGGAGGGACAGATACGCAGTATTTT.

This clonotype showed up just a few times. As DNA, the CDR3 is TGCAGCGTTGTTGGTGGTAGTGCTAGCACAGATACGCAGTATTTT. This translates into CSVVGGSASTDTQYF. The genes are TRBV29-1 and TRBJ2-3, with unresolved D. V lost 4 bases and J 0 bases, leaving 14 bases between the germline ends. The CDR3 consists of 15 residues. In germline, CDR1 is SQVTM, CDR2 ANQGSEA.

V gene TRBV20-1 combines with J gene TRBJ1-2, with D possibly TRBD1 on 5 matching bases. CDR1 and CDR2 (germline): DFQATT, SNEGSKA (reference sequence). The CDR3 covers 11 residues. V lost 3 bases to trimming and J lost 10 bases, with 12 bases between them. CDR3 in DNA: TGCAGTGCTAGGTCGGACACCTCCTACACCTTC. It specifies CSARSDTSYTF.

The V call is TRBV24-1, the J call TRBJ2-3, with D tentatively TRBD2 (6 bases). Germline V gives CDR1 KGHDR, CDR2 SFDVKD. The CDR3 covers 15 residues. V shed 3 bases and J shed 4 bases, with 13 bases lying between them. CDR3 sequence (DNA): TGTGCCACCAGTGATCCTAGCGCAAGCGCAGATACGCAGTATTTT. This translates into CATSDPSASADTQYF.

The chain employs TRBV10-1 and TRBJ1-1; the D gene is possibly TRBD1 (5 bases). In germline, CDR1 is WNHNN, CDR2 SYGVQD (reference sequence). V lost 3 bases to trimming and J lost 2 bases, with 7 bases between them. The CDR3 spans 13 residues. The CDR3 coding sequence is TGCGCCAGCAGTGACCAGGGAAACACTGAAGCTTTCTTT. It codes for CASSDQGNTEAFF.

The V call is TRBV4-1, the J call TRBJ2-1; D is ambiguous. Trimming pared 0 bases from V and 10 bases from J, leaving 19 bases between. This CDR3 comprises 16 residues. Germline V lookup: CDR1 MGHRA, CDR2 YSYEKL. The CDR3 bases are TGCGCCAGCAGCCAAGATGGTTGGGGTTTGAGGAACGAGCAGTTCTTC. It yields the protein CASSQDGWGLRNEQFF.

This clonotype was recorded a few times. This chain joins TRBV7-2 and TRBJ1-4; 7 nucleotides match TRBD1. CDR1 and CDR2 from the germline V gene are SGHTA and FQGNSA. CDR3 length: 14 amino acids. With 4 bases clipped from V and 6 bases from J, the junction kept 5 bases outside the gene matches. The CDR3 reads CASSSQGQDEKLFF. CDR3 in DNA: TGTGCCAGCAGCTCACAGGGGCAGGATGAAAAACTGTTTTTT.

The chain couples TRBV15 to TRBJ2-5; D uncertain. The CDR3 consists of 14 residues. The germline gives CDR1 LNHNV, CDR2 YYDKDF (reference sequence). The V and J ends lost 1 base and 5 bases respectively, with 11 bases between them. In DNA, the CDR3 is TGTGCCACCAGCAGAGTAGAGGCTTGGGAGACCCAGTACTTC. Translation: CATSRVEAWETQYF.

The CDR3 region has the DNA TGCAGTGCTAGTATCCTGAGTCGGGATGAGCAGTTCTTC. Translation: CSASILSRDEQFF. The gene calls are TRBV20-1 and TRBJ2-1; no clear D gene. CDR1 DFQATT and CDR2 SNEGSKA come from the germline V gene (reference sequence). V lost 3 bases and J lost 8, with 14 bases in between. This CDR3 has 13 amino acids.

In this sample, this clonotype turned up once. The chain uses TRBV12-3 or TRBV12-4 and TRBJ2-1, with D perhaps TRBD2 (6 bases). The V end was cut by 7 bases, the J end by 7 bases, with 14 bases between. This CDR3 is built from 13 residues. DNA of the CDR3: TGTGCCAGCACTACCGGAGGGGTAAATGAGCAGTTCTTC. Protein sequence: CASTTGGVNEQFF.

The gene calls are TRBV6-2 or TRBV6-3 and TRBJ2-1; 15 positions agree with TRBD2. J lost 8 bases, V lost 6 bases, and 5 bases had no gene match. The CDR3 sequence is 15 residues long. Germline lookup yields CDR1 MNHEY and CDR2 SVGEGT. The CDR3 nucleotides are TGTGCCAGCAGCCGGACTAGCGGGGGGGCCGATGAGCAGTTCTTC. Its protein product is CASSRTSGGADEQFF.

The chain carries TRBV20-1 and TRBJ1-2, with D unresolved. V was clipped by 0 bases and J by 4 bases, with 6 bases between them. Per the germline V gene, CDR1 is DFQATT and CDR2 is SNEGSKA (reference sequence). This CDR3 contains 12 residues. The CDR3, as DNA: TGCAGTGCTAGAGAGGACGGCTATGGCTACACCTTC. Translating it yields CSAREDGYGYTF.

The rearrangement links TRBV6-5 to TRBJ2-7; 10 bases map to TRBD2. The CDR3 consists of 15 residues. Per germline, CDR1 MNHEY and CDR2 SVGAGI. J was trimmed by 3 bases and V by 5 bases; bases with no gene match: 7. CDR3 in DNA: TGTGCCAGCAGTCAGGGACTAGCGATAAGCTACGAGCAGTACTTC. Translated, it gives CASSQGLAISYEQYF.

For this clonotype: An end of the junction differs from the germline gene, which may be a read error. CDR3 nucleotides: TGTGCTAGCAGCCCCCTTGGCGGGGGGCCGAGAGAATCCTACAATGAGCAGTTCTTC. Encoded protein: CASSPLGGGPRESYNEQFF. The gene calls are TRBV7-7 and TRBJ2-1, with 8 bases lining up with TRBD2. Germline V lookup: CDR1 SSHAT, CDR2 FNYEAQ (reference sequence). The CDR3 totals 19 residues.